This T cell receptor (beta chain) comes out of a study of OX40 agonist ivuxolimab in advanced cancers. Study at large: Of the patients, three showed partial responses, one with hepatocellular carcinoma and two with cutaneous melanoma. Findings and caveats of the study: Low normalized clonal expansion also occurred in some nonresponding patients.

TCRdb keeps only in-frame clones here, not all; method: immunoSEQ multiplex PCR. The repertoire consists of tens of thousands of clones, with 89% occurring once and the leading ten covering under 0.35%. Looked up from germline, CDR1 is MNHEY and CDR2 is SMNVEV (reference sequence). The CDR3 covers 11 residues. Between the trimmed V and J ends, which lost 5 bases and 3 bases, there was a span of 2 bases. Sampled blood was obtained at baseline, cycle 4 day 1, and cycle 7 day 1. The table lists this clone with a few counts. The antigen is not known. The sequence derives from an adult with an advanced solid tumor such as melanoma, head and neck, liver or kidney cancer. The chain has TRBV27 and TRBJ1-3; D not certain. Sequenced here: CD4+ or CD8+ T cells sorted from blood, sampled in a trial of the OX40 agonist ivuxolimab. The CDR3 nucleotides read TGTGCCAGCAGTCATGGAAACACCATATATTTT. Protein: CASSHGNTIYF.